These 7 T cell receptor beta chains originate from one sample sequenced in a study of human T cells and chemical hapten exposure. The time point is: patch test 2, 6 weeks after DPC sensitization. As to treatment: therapeutic diphenylcyclopropenone sensitization with weekly scalp DPC. TCRdb fed the RACE reads into MiXCR, producing one record per CDR3 protein. Among 89,000 or so distinct CDR3 sequences listed, 6% to 8.5% were seen once. This specimen was whole blood, taken in connection with sensitization to the hapten diphenylcyclopropenone (DPC). The receptors derive from a young woman with alopecia areata. Some clones in this sample may be carry-over from other donors' samples.

This clonotype was seen many times. The V and J genes are TRBV12-3 or TRBV12-4 and TRBJ2-7; D possibly corresponds to TRBD1 (5 bases). Trimming removed 6 bases from V and 6 bases from J, with 12 bases in between. This CDR3 is 12 amino acids long. The CDR3 here is CASSHEQAEQYF. The CDR3 DNA is TGTGCCAGCAGCCACGAACAGGCCGAGCAGTACTTC.

V and J are TRBV30 and TRBJ1-1; D remains unclear. Per the germline V gene, CDR1 is GTSNPN and CDR2 is SVGIG (reference sequence). The ends were cut back, 0 bases at V and 0 bases at J, with 5 bases in the middle. The CDR3 runs 13 residues. Here the CDR3 DNA reads TGTGCCTGGAGTGTAGCCGTGAACACTGAAGCTTTCTTT. It yields the protein CAWSVAVNTEAFF.

This clonotype was picked up a small number of times. The CDR3 nucleotides read TGTGCCAGCAGTTCACTCGTCCTAGACAGGAATCAGCCCCAGCATTTT. This gives the protein CASSSLVLDRNQPQHF. V and J are TRBV6-6 and TRBJ1-5; TRBD1 is a possible D gene (6 bases). The CDR3 is 16 residues long. The V and J ends lost 4 bases and 4 bases respectively, with 17 bases between them. The germline V gene has CDR1 MNHNY and CDR2 SVGAGI (reference sequence).

This clonotype came up a few times. The V gene is TRBV11-2, the J gene TRBJ2-4, with D perhaps TRBD2 (5 bases). The CDR3 extends over 16 amino acids. Trimming left V 1 base short and J 5 bases short, with 15 bases between. CDR1 is SGHAT, CDR2 FQNNGV, per germline. CDR3 protein: CASSLVGSATENIQYF. Written as DNA, the CDR3 is TGTGCCAGCAGCTTAGTTGGTAGCGCGACGGAAAACATTCAGTACTTC. Complete variable domain (other parts from reference TRBV11-2 and TRBJ2-4): EAGVAQSPRYKIIEKRQSVAFWCNPISGHATLYWYQQILGQGPKLLIQFQNNGVVDDSQLPKDRFSAERLKGVDSTLKIQPAKLEDSAVYLCASSLVGSATENIQYFGAGTRLSVL.

Many counts were recorded for this clonotype. This chain links TRBV3-1 with TRBJ2-6; possible D gene TRBD1, 5 bases. From germline, CDR1 is LGHDT and CDR2 YNNKEL (reference sequence). V shed 2 bases and J shed 0 bases, with 11 bases lying between them. The CDR3 runs to 17 residues. CDR3 amino acids: CASSQQGTTSGANVLTF. Here the CDR3 DNA reads TGTGCCAGCAGCCAACAGGGTACTACCTCTGGGGCCAACGTCCTGACTTTC.

This clonotype was detected many times. J is TRBJ2-3 and V is TRBV9, with 9 bases matching TRBD2. Trimming at V came to 2 bases and at J to 4 bases, leaving 11 bases not matched to a gene. CDR3 length equals 17 residues. The germline V gene encodes CDR1 SGDLS and CDR2 YYNGEE. CDR3 amino acids: CASSVGLARFEADTQYF. Here the CDR3 DNA reads TGTGCCAGCAGCGTCGGACTAGCGAGGTTTGAAGCAGATACGCAGTATTTT.

Many counts were recorded for this clonotype. The CDR3 DNA is TGTGCCAGCAGTTTCGGGGGGGCTTCGGATCAGCCCCAGCATTTT. Its translation is CASSFGGASDQPQHF. J is TRBJ1-5 and V is TRBV12-3 or TRBV12-4, with D perhaps matching TRBD1 (6 bases). V was shortened by 3 bases and J by 5 bases, with 14 bases between the two germline ends. The CDR3 loop spans 15 amino acids.